Described below is a single TCR beta chain sequence and its context. The sample is drawn from a study of T cells expressing NK-cell markers. TCRdb reprocessed the 5' RACE reads and keeps a single row for each CDR3 protein, giving no DNA. This sample's clone table lists about 380,000 distinct CDR3 sequences. There are 15 residues in the CDR3. Germline values: CDR1 SGHDT, CDR2 YYEEEE. The J gene is TRBJ1-5, the V gene TRBV5-6; there is no DNA to check the TCRdb D call of TRBD1. This TCR derives from a man aged 18 to 69 in good health. The sequenced sample was blood T cells: a sorted CD56 or NKG2C T cell subset, CD4+ or CD8+ T cells, or bulk PBMC T cells (not recorded which). Here the CDR3 reads CASSLAGTGGQPQHF.